A single sample gave rise to the 28 T cell receptor beta chains below, sequenced in a study of cytomegalovirus exposure and HLA in healthy donors. PCR employed 60 Vbeta and 13 Jbeta primers. The assay was immunoSEQ multiplex PCR, and TCRdb's table has in-frame clones only and misses some. The table has roughly 140,000 clones, around 76% seen once. Input material: PBMCs. Source of these receptors: a man aged 18 to 30 in good health and CMV-seronegative.

The rearrangement links TRBV28 to TRBJ2-4; 8 bases are a match to TRBD1. CDR1 and CDR2 from the germline V gene are MDHEN and SYDVKM. V was clipped by 6 bases and J by 3 bases; unmatched bases: 16. The CDR3 runs 18 residues. The CDR3 sequence is CASRVTGGSGFVKNIQYF. CDR3 nucleotides: TGTGCCAGCAGGGTAACAGGGGGGAGCGGATTTGTCAAAAACATTCAGTACTTC.

The gene calls are TRBV5-1 and TRBJ2-5; tentatively, D is TRBD2 (5 bases). The germline CDR1 and CDR2 sequences are SGHRS and YFSETQ. CDR3 size: 15 residues. V lost 3 bases and J lost 4, with 16 bases in between. The CDR3 region has the DNA TGCGCCAGCAGCTCGGCCGGGGATACTACAGAGACCCAGTACTTC. Translating gives CASSSAGDTTETQYF.

V gene TRBV7-9 combines with J gene TRBJ2-2; TRBD2 matches at 16 bases. Trimming at V came to 4 bases and at J to 6 bases, leaving 2 bases not matched to a gene. Germline V gene lookup returns CDR1 SEHNR and CDR2 FQNEAQ (reference sequence). This CDR3 region has 16 residues. The CDR3 sequence is CASSSGTSGRAGELFF. CDR3 in DNA: TGTGCCAGCAGCTCCGGGACTAGCGGGAGGGCCGGGGAGCTGTTTTTT.

J is TRBJ2-7 and V is TRBV7-6, with no clear D. The CDR3 length is 13 residues. Trimming shortened V by 5 bases and J by 0 bases, and 8 bases separated the two germline ends. Germline CDR1 and CDR2: SGHVS and FNYEAQ. Here the CDR3 DNA reads TGTGCCAGCAGCCTGGCCGTCTCCTACGAGCAGTACTTC. Translating gives CASSLAVSYEQYF.

This clone was seen a few times. The V call is TRBV7-9, the J call TRBJ1-2, with D possibly being TRBD1 (5 bases). V dropped 2 bases and J dropped 5 bases, with 12 bases sitting between them. This CDR3 spans 14 amino acids. Germline V lookup: CDR1 SEHNR, CDR2 FQNEAQ (reference sequence). The CDR3 DNA reads as TGTGCCAGCAGCTTATCTTCAGGGATATATGGCTACACCTTC. Its translation is CASSLSSGIYGYTF.

V usage is TRBV19 and J usage is TRBJ2-1, with 7 bases aligning to TRBD1. The germline V gene encodes CDR1 LNHDA and CDR2 SQIVND (reference sequence). There are 15 residues in the CDR3. The V segment lost 5 bases and the J segment 1 base; nucleotides outside the gene matches: 5. The CDR3 bases are TGTGCCAGTAGTCTAACAGGGGCATCCTACAATGAGCAGTTCTTC. Translating it yields CASSLTGASYNEQFF.

V and J are TRBV5-1 and TRBJ2-1; TRBD1 aligns across 9 bases. The CDR3 is 15 amino acids. Germline V gene data show CDR1 as SGHRS and CDR2 as YFSETQ. V shed 6 bases and J 0 bases; nucleotides not matched to a gene: 4. The DNA for the CDR3 is TGCGCCAGCAAAGACAGGGGGAGCTCCTACAATGAGCAGTTCTTC. Translating gives CASKDRGSSYNEQFF.

The chain employs TRBV5-8 and TRBJ2-1; no clear D. This CDR3 region has 15 residues. The germline V and J ends were trimmed by 4 bases and 4 bases, with 15 bases remaining between them. In germline, CDR1 is SGHTS, CDR2 YDEGEE. DNA of the CDR3: TGTGCCAGCAGCCCCCAAGACTCGCGGTACAATGAGCAGTTCTTC. Translated: CASSPQDSRYNEQFF. Variable domain in full (rest from reference TRBV5-8 and TRBJ2-1): EAGVTQSPTHLIKTRGQQATLRCSPISGHTSVYWYQQALGLGLQFLLWYDEGEERNRGNFPPRFSGRQFPNYSSELNVNALELEDSALYLCASSPQDSRYNEQFFGPGTRLTVL.

The rearrangement joins TRBV5-4 to TRBJ1-2; D perhaps matches TRBD1 (6 bases). Germline V lookup: CDR1 SGHNT, CDR2 YYREEE (reference sequence). Trimming removed 4 bases from V and 4 bases from J, with 11 bases in between. The CDR3 consists of 13 residues. DNA for the CDR3: TGTGCCAGCAGCGGAATGACAGGCTATGGCTACACCTTC. Its protein is CASSGMTGYGYTF.

This clone was observed a few times. The chain combines TRBV4-2 with TRBJ2-3; 10 bases match TRBD2. The CDR3 sequence is 15 residues long. From germline, CDR1 is LGHNA and CDR2 YNFKEQ. Unmatched junction bases numbered 4, after V lost 4 bases and J lost 3 bases. Here the CDR3 reads CASSPGTSDTDTQYF. The CDR3 DNA sequence: TGTGCCAGCAGCCCCGGGACTAGCGATACAGATACGCAGTATTTT.

The chain couples TRBV9 to TRBJ2-5, with a weak D call TRBD2 (6 bases). Trimming pared 0 bases from V and 3 bases from J, leaving 6 bases between. The CDR3 runs to 13 residues. Germline V CDR1 and CDR2: SGDLS, YYNGEE. The CDR3, as DNA: TGTGCCAGCAGCGTAGCGGGAGAAGAGACCCAGTACTTC. It is translated as CASSVAGEETQYF.

For the CDR3, the DNA is TGCGCCAGCAGCCACTGGAGCGGGAGGGCCCCAACAGATACGCAGTATTTT. Translating gives CASSHWSGRAPTDTQYF. The rearrangement links TRBV4-1 to TRBJ2-3; 10 bases line up with TRBD2. The CDR3 is 17 amino acids. Trimming removed 3 bases from V and 3 bases from J; junction bases left unmatched: 9. Germline V gives CDR1 MGHRA, CDR2 YSYEKL.

The V and J genes are TRBV6-5 and TRBJ1-6, with D unresolved. Germline V gene lookup returns CDR1 MNHEY and CDR2 SVGAGI. Trimming pared 6 bases from V and 6 bases from J, leaving 9 bases between. CDR3 length equals 13 residues. CDR3: CASSRTFNSPLHF. As DNA, the CDR3 is TGTGCCAGCAGCCGTACTTTTAATTCACCCCTCCACTTT.

This sequence joins TRBV6-1 and TRBJ2-7; no clear D. This CDR3 spans 14 amino acids. Germline V gene lookup returns CDR1 MNHNS and CDR2 SASEGT. V lost 5 bases and J 0 bases, leaving 11 bases between the germline ends. CDR3 sequence reads: CASSSRVSSYEQYF. The DNA of the CDR3 is TGTGCCAGCAGTTCCCGGGTTAGCTCCTACGAGCAGTACTTC.

CDR3 amino acids: CASSPPGRLAGALDTEAFF. The CDR3, as DNA: TGTGCCAGCTCACCACCGGGTAGGCTGGCAGGGGCCCTGGACACTGAAGCTTTCTTT. The V call is TRBV18, the J call TRBJ1-1; D may be TRBD1 (6 bases). Germline-derived CDR1 and CDR2 are KGHSH and LQKENI. There are 19 residues in the CDR3. Trimming pared 0 bases from V and 3 bases from J, leaving 23 bases between.

This clone has a handful of counts. This chain links TRBV7-3 with TRBJ2-1, with D possibly being TRBD2 (5 bases). The CDR3 is 15 amino acids. V was shortened by 2 bases and J by 0 bases, with 8 bases between the two germline ends. CDR1 is SGHTA, CDR2 FQGTGA, per germline. CDR3 loop: CASSLDRGSYNEQFF. CDR3 sequence (DNA): TGTGCCAGCAGCTTAGACCGGGGCTCCTACAATGAGCAGTTCTTC.

CDR3 DNA: TGCGCCAGCAGGAGCTTGGCGGCCTCCTACGAGCAGTACTTC. It translates to CASRSLAASYEQYF. The chain combines TRBV5-1 with TRBJ2-7; D gene ambiguous. This CDR3 contains 14 residues. Germline loops: CDR1 SGHRS, CDR2 YFSETQ. V lost 5 bases to trimming and J lost 0 bases, with 12 bases between them.

The V call is TRBV7-3, the J call TRBJ1-5; D possibly corresponds to TRBD1 (6 bases). CDR1 SGHTA and CDR2 FQGTGA come from the germline V gene. This CDR3 is built from 17 residues. Trimming shortened V by 3 bases and J by 0 bases, and 15 bases separated the two germline ends. CDR3 region: CASSFFRGWDSNQPQHF. DNA for the CDR3: TGTGCCAGCAGCTTTTTCAGGGGCTGGGATAGCAATCAGCCCCAGCATTTT.

This chain connects TRBV18 to TRBJ2-3; 8 nucleotides match TRBD1. The CDR3 is made up of 15 amino acids. Germline V lookup: CDR1 KGHSH, CDR2 LQKENI. J lost 0 bases, V lost 4 bases, and 3 bases had no gene match. The CDR3 DNA is TGTGCCAGCTCACTACAGGGGGGTAGCACAGATACGCAGTATTTT. Its protein product is CASSLQGGSTDTQYF.

The rearrangement joins TRBV6-1 to TRBJ2-7; 10 bases are shared with TRBD2. CDR3 length: 15 amino acids. V was pared by 3 bases and J by 4 bases, with 6 bases of the junction left unmatched. Germline V gene data show CDR1 as MNHNS and CDR2 as SASEGT. The CDR3 sequence: CASSESGLAAYEQYF. CDR3 coding DNA: TGTGCCAGCAGTGAGAGTGGACTAGCGGCTTACGAGCAGTACTTC.

The V and J genes are TRBV13 and TRBJ2-1; D possibly corresponds to TRBD2 (6 bases). From germline, CDR1 is PRHDT and CDR2 FYEKMQ (reference sequence). The CDR3 is 14 residues long. Trimming removed 3 bases at V and 8 bases at J, with 14 bases between. CDR3 nucleotide sequence: TGTGCCAGCAGCTTCCCCGCGGGGACCCATGAGCAGTTCTTC. Amino acids: CASSFPAGTHEQFF.

A word on this clone: Mismatch with germline at one junction end may stem from a read error. V gene TRBV6-5 combines with J gene TRBJ2-1; no clear D gene. CDR1 and CDR2 from the germline V gene are MNHEY and SVGAGI. This CDR3 comprises 11 residues. CDR3: CASGYRNEQFF. The CDR3, as DNA: TGTGCCAGCGGTTATAGAAATGAGCAGTTCTTC.

This clone appeared a few times. CDR3 residues: CASSRDRTYEQYF. CDR3 DNA: TGTGCCAGCAGCCGCGACAGGACCTACGAGCAGTACTTC. This chain connects TRBV7-8 to TRBJ2-7; D is perhaps TRBD1 (6 bases). Germline CDR1 reads SGHVS; CDR2 reads FQNEAQ. V was pared by 5 bases and J by 2 bases, with 10 bases between. CDR3 size: 13 residues.

The chain recombines TRBV25-1 with TRBJ1-2; TRBD1 agrees at 8 bases. Germline CDR1 and CDR2: MGHDK and SYGVNS. The CDR3 has 15 residues. V shed 5 bases, J shed 8 bases, and the junction held 13 bases outside the gene matches. The CDR3: CASSKQATGTGGYTF. The CDR3 DNA sequence: TGTGCCAGCAGTAAACAAGCCACCGGGACAGGCGGCTACACCTTC.

The chain has TRBV5-1 and TRBJ1-1; 8 bases are shared with TRBD1. The CDR3 spans 13 residues. CDR1 and CDR2 (germline): SGHRS, YFSETQ. The ends lost 4 bases at V and 11 bases at J; junction bases unmatched: 10. CDR3 nucleotides: TGCGCCAGCAGCCGACAGGGGAACGCTATTGCTTTCTTT. Translated: CASSRQGNAIAFF. Variable domain in full (rest from reference TRBV5-1 and TRBJ1-1): KAGVTQTPRYLIKTRGQQVTLSCSPISGHRSVSWYQQTPGQGLQFLFEYFSETQRNKGNFPGRFSGRQFSNSRSEMNVSTLELGDSALYLCASSRQGNAIAFFGQGTRLTVV.

V gene TRBV28 combines with J gene TRBJ1-2; D is ambiguous. The CDR3 has 13 residues. The germline V and J ends were trimmed by 6 bases and 9 bases, with 17 bases remaining between them. Germline lookup yields CDR1 MDHEN and CDR2 SYDVKM. The CDR3 loop reads CASSATASVSYTF. The CDR3 nucleotides are TGTGCCAGCAGCGCCACAGCTTCCGTAAGCTACACCTTC.

The chain combines TRBV30 with TRBJ2-1; TRBD2 matches at 10 bases. V shed 4 bases, J shed 5 bases, and the junction held 17 bases outside the gene matches. CDR3 size: 18 residues. CDR1 is GTSNPN and CDR2 is SVGIG in the germline V gene (reference sequence). In DNA, the CDR3 is TGTGCCTGGAATCCCTTAGGTGTACCGCTAGCGGGAGACAATGAGCAGTTCTTC. Its translation: CAWNPLGVPLAGDNEQFF.

The chain joins TRBV30 to TRBJ1-6; 8 nucleotides match TRBD1. Germline CDR1 is GTSNPN and CDR2 is SVGIG (reference sequence). The junction had 1 base not matched to a gene; V was cut back by 4 bases and J by 8 bases. The CDR3 spans 12 residues. The CDR3 region is CAWTGGYSPLHF. The CDR3 DNA is TGTGCCTGGACAGGGGGCTATTCACCCCTCCACTTT.